The 27 T cell receptor beta chains given below trace back to one sample, sequenced in a study of cytomegalovirus exposure and HLA in healthy donors. PCR employed 60 Vbeta and 13 Jbeta primers. Sequencing used immunoSEQ multiplex PCR; TCRdb keeps in-frame clones, though not all of them. The sample shows about 120,000 clones, about 80% of them seen only once. The sequencing sample was made of PBMCs. Every receptor here comes from a female donor in good health and CMV-seronegative.

V gene TRBV7-8 combines with J gene TRBJ1-5; D possibly corresponds to TRBD1 (6 bases). V lost 1 base and J lost 7, with 11 bases in between. This CDR3 region has 14 residues. Germline CDR1 SGHVS, CDR2 FQNEAQ. Here the CDR3 reads CASSLDRVGQPQHF. CDR3 nucleotide sequence: TGTGCCAGCAGCTTAGACAGGGTTGGACAGCCCCAGCATTTT.

Here the CDR3 reads CASSVDSGASPLHF. The CDR3 nucleotides are TGTGCCAGCAGCGTGGATTCAGGGGCTTCACCCCTCCACTTT. The chain recombines TRBV5-4 with TRBJ1-6; perhaps TRBD1 as D (6 bases). CDR1 and CDR2 (germline): SGHNT, YYREEE (reference sequence). Between the trimmed V and J ends, which lost 4 bases and 9 bases, there was a span of 14 bases. There are 14 residues in the CDR3.

The count of this clone is one. The chain combines TRBV6-5 with TRBJ1-6; 10 nucleotides line up with TRBD1. This CDR3 region has 15 residues. The V gene end was trimmed by 6 bases and the J gene end by 7 bases; junction bases not matched to a gene: 6. Germline values: CDR1 MNHEY, CDR2 SVGAGI. The chain's CDR3 is CASRRDRGRNSPLHF. The CDR3 DNA reads as TGTGCCAGCAGACGGGACAGGGGAAGGAATTCACCCCTCCACTTT.

The rearrangement joins TRBV7-8 to TRBJ2-3; TRBD2 might be the D (6 bases). The CDR3 is made up of 15 amino acids. Per the germline V gene, CDR1 is SGHVS and CDR2 is FQNEAQ. V was shortened by 5 bases and J by 4 bases, with 16 bases between the two germline ends. The CDR3 reads CASSGFGTYSDTQYF. The DNA of the CDR3 is TGTGCCAGCAGCGGGTTCGGGACTTACTCAGATACGCAGTATTTT.

This rearrangement joins TRBV29-1 to TRBJ1-1, with 7 bases lining up with TRBD1. This CDR3 has 15 residues. V shed 8 bases, J shed 4 bases, and the junction held 16 bases outside the gene matches. From germline, CDR1 is SQVTM and CDR2 ANQGSEA. CDR3 nucleotide sequence: TGCAGCCCGACAGGGTTGGGGGAGATTGTCACTGAAGCTTTCTTT. It codes for CSPTGLGEIVTEAFF.

The rearrangement links TRBV5-7 to TRBJ1-3; D is ambiguous. TRBV5-7 is treated as an ORF (open reading frame) with a function not yet certain. The CDR3 has 16 residues. V gave up 8 bases and J gave up 3 bases, with 21 bases separating them. CDR3 DNA sequence: TGTGCCAGTGTTCCCAGGAACCCTCTTCGTGGAAACACCATATATTTT. Translation: CASVPRNPLRGNTIYF.

V and J are TRBV6-4 and TRBJ1-1; D perhaps matches TRBD1 (6 bases). Trimming shortened V by 5 bases and J by 4 bases, and 11 bases separated the two germline ends. This CDR3 contains 13 residues. Germline V CDR1 and CDR2: MRHNA, SNTAGT. CDR3 in DNA: TGTGCCAGCAGTTACAGGGAGAGCACTGAAGCTTTCTTT. It codes for CASSYRESTEAFF.

The chain carries TRBV6-1 and TRBJ1-5; 7 bases are shared with TRBD1. Germline V gives CDR1 MNHNS, CDR2 SASEGT. With V trimmed by 5 bases and J by 2 bases, 3 bases remained unmatched. The CDR3 is made up of 14 amino acids. The CDR3 nucleotides are TGTGCCAGCAGTTCCCAGGGGGGCAATCAGCCCCAGCATTTT. This sequence encodes CASSSQGGNQPQHF.

The chain joins TRBV20-1 to TRBJ1-4; D is unclear. Per the germline V gene, CDR1 is DFQATT and CDR2 is SNEGSKA (reference sequence). The length of the CDR3 is 11 residues. Trimming took 3 bases from V and 10 from J, leaving 9 bases between them. The CDR3 region is CSASDRRKLFF. The CDR3 DNA sequence: TGCAGTGCTAGCGACCGGAGAAAACTGTTTTTT.

In its sample, this clone was seen a few times. The chain uses TRBV19 and TRBJ1-1; 7 positions match TRBD1. The V gene end was trimmed by 5 bases and the J gene end by 1 base; junction bases not matched to a gene: 1. The germline gives CDR1 LNHDA, CDR2 SQIVND (reference sequence). This CDR3 has 13 residues. The CDR3, as DNA: TGTGCCAGTAGTCGGACAGGGAACACTGAAGCTTTCTTT. The encoded protein is CASSRTGNTEAFF.

This clone was found a few times. The genes are TRBV7-8 and TRBJ1-1; D unresolved. The germline CDR1 and CDR2 sequences are SGHVS and FQNEAQ. The length of the CDR3 is 14 residues. The V end lost 5 bases, the J end lost 0 bases, and 10 bases lay between the germline ends. CDR3 in DNA: TGTGCCAGCAGCGTACACCCCATGAACACTGAAGCTTTCTTT. Translated, it gives CASSVHPMNTEAFF.

The chain recombines TRBV11-2 with TRBJ1-2; unclear D gene. The CDR3 extends over 13 amino acids. CDR1 is SGHAT and CDR2 is FQNNGV in the germline V gene. V was pared by 1 base and J by 5 bases, with 8 bases between. The CDR3 loop reads CASSLGRNYGYTF. Written as DNA, the CDR3 is TGTGCCAGCAGCTTAGGGAGAAATTATGGCTACACCTTC.

This clone has only a few counts. This chain joins TRBV9 and TRBJ2-1; TRBD2 matches at 11 bases. Germline V gives CDR1 SGDLS, CDR2 YYNGEE. The CDR3 is 16 amino acids. The J segment lost 2 bases and the V segment lost 3 bases, leaving 4 bases of the junction unmatched. CDR3 coding DNA: TGTGCCAGCAGCGCGGATAGCGGGGGGGCCTACAATGAGCAGTTCTTC. It translates to CASSADSGGAYNEQFF.

The chain recombines TRBV5-1 with TRBJ2-2; D possibly corresponds to TRBD2 (7 bases). Germline CDR1 and CDR2: SGHRS and YFSETQ. The CDR3 length is 16 residues. Trimming shortened V by 4 bases and J by 5 bases, and 18 bases separated the two germline ends. The CDR3, as DNA: TGCGCCAGCAGCCCGGGGGGCGGGACGCAAACCGGGGAGCTGTTTTTT. Its translation is CASSPGGGTQTGELFF.

The genes are TRBV4-3 and TRBJ2-5; 12 positions agree with TRBD2. This CDR3 has 16 residues. The V gene's germline CDR1 is LGHNA and CDR2 YSLEER. V shed 0 bases, J shed 8 bases, and the junction held 7 bases outside the gene matches. The DNA for the CDR3 is TGCGCCAGCAGCCAAGAAATTGGACTAGCGGGGAAAACCCAGTACTTC. It encodes CASSQEIGLAGKTQYF.

The V gene is TRBV13, the J gene TRBJ2-3; TRBD2 agrees at 11 bases. The CDR3 spans 15 residues. The germline gives CDR1 PRHDT, CDR2 FYEKMQ (reference sequence). Trimming at V came to 7 bases and at J to 2 bases, leaving 5 bases not matched to a gene. CDR3 DNA sequence: TGTGCCAGCAACGGGGGACTAGCGGCCACAGATACGCAGTATTTT. It is translated as CASNGGLAATDTQYF.

The chain employs TRBV5-6 and TRBJ2-2, with 7 bases identical to TRBD1. Germline V gives CDR1 SGHDT, CDR2 YYEEEE. CDR3 length: 15 amino acids. J gave up 1 base and V 5 bases, and 5 bases lay outside the gene matches. CDR3 residues: CASSLQGLNTGELFF. CDR3 DNA: TGTGCCAGCAGTTTACAGGGGCTGAACACCGGGGAGCTGTTTTTT.

Turning to this clone: The same CDR3 is also encoded by other DNA sequences in this sample. V and J are TRBV9 and TRBJ2-5; 7 nucleotides match TRBD2. The CDR3 covers 14 residues. Germline loops: CDR1 SGDLS, CDR2 YYNGEE. Unmatched junction bases numbered 0, after V lost 0 bases and J lost 1 base. The chain's CDR3 is CASSVAGGQETQYF. The CDR3 DNA reads as TGTGCCAGCAGCGTAGCGGGGGGCCAAGAGACCCAGTACTTC.

This clone appeared a single time. The chain links TRBV5-1 to TRBJ1-2, with TRBD1 identical over 11 bases. Germline V gene data show CDR1 as SGHRS and CDR2 as YFSETQ. V gave up 0 bases and J gave up 6 bases; unmatched junction bases: 19. This CDR3 is built from 20 residues. DNA of the CDR3: TGCGCCAGCAGCTTGGTTTGGGACCGGGACAGGGGGGACGACCTGGATGGCTACACCTTC. This codes for CASSLVWDRDRGDDLDGYTF. Supplemented by reference TRBV5-1 and TRBJ1-2, the full variable domain reads KAGVTQTPRYLIKTRGQQVTLSCSPISGHRSVSWYQQTPGQGLQFLFEYFSETQRNKGNFPGRFSGRQFSNSRSEMNVSTLELGDSALYLCASSLVWDRDRGDDLDGYTFGSGTRLTVV.

The chain links TRBV19 to TRBJ1-5, with 9 bases matching TRBD1. Trimming at V came to 3 bases and at J to 7 bases, leaving 16 bases not matched to a gene. Germline values: CDR1 LNHDA, CDR2 SQIVND (reference sequence). The CDR3 covers 18 residues. The CDR3 region is CASSMGKGQGPITQPQHF. CDR3 coding DNA: TGTGCCAGTAGTATGGGGAAGGGACAGGGTCCTATCACCCAGCCCCAGCATTTT.

The CDR3, as DNA: TGTGCCAGCAGCTTAGGTCAGCTTCGACAGGGAGTAGAATCACCCCTCCACTTT. Translated, it gives CASSLGQLRQGVESPLHF. The V call is TRBV7-9, the J call TRBJ1-6; 7 nucleotides align to TRBD1. The germline V gene encodes CDR1 SEHNR and CDR2 FQNEAQ (reference sequence). The J segment lost 10 bases and the V segment lost 1 base, leaving 16 bases of the junction unmatched. The CDR3 spans 18 residues. Combining the CDR3 with reference TRBV7-9 and TRBJ1-6 gives the whole variable domain DTGVSQNPRHKITKRGQNVTFRCDPISEHNRLYWYRQTLGQGPEFLTYFQNEAQLEKSRLLSDRFSAERPKGSFSTLEIQRTEQGDSAMYLCASSLGQLRQGVESPLHFGNGTRLTVT.

This clone appeared a single time. This sequence joins TRBV19 and TRBJ2-5; D might be TRBD2 (7 bases). The germline CDR1 and CDR2 sequences are LNHDA and SQIVND (reference sequence). V was pared by 2 bases and J by 7 bases, with 17 bases between. This CDR3 spans 15 amino acids. CDR3 nucleotides: TGTGCCAGTAGTATACCGGCGGGGGCGGGAGTGACCCAGTACTTC. It translates to CASSIPAGAGVTQYF.

This clone was counted once. The chain is built from TRBV7-8 and TRBJ1-5; 8 nucleotides align to TRBD1. After removal of 5 bases from V and 3 bases from J, the junction contained 6 bases not matched to a gene. The germline CDR1 and CDR2 sequences are SGHVS and FQNEAQ. This CDR3 has 15 amino acids. In nucleotides, the CDR3 is TGTGCCAGCAGCCTACAGGGGGGAGACAATCAGCCCCAGCATTTT. It is translated as CASSLQGGDNQPQHF.

The chain combines TRBV7-9 with TRBJ2-7; 8 positions match TRBD2. Looked up from germline, CDR1 is SEHNR and CDR2 is FQNEAQ (reference sequence). The CDR3 sequence is 15 residues long. V lost 5 bases to trimming and J lost 1 base; unmatched junction nucleotides: 7. The CDR3 protein is CASSPREGGSYEQYF. CDR3 nucleotides: TGTGCCAGCAGCCCCCGGGAGGGGGGGTCCTACGAGCAGTACTTC.

The chain carries TRBV5-1 and TRBJ1-6; TRBD1 agrees at 8 bases. Germline CDR1 SGHRS, CDR2 YFSETQ. This CDR3 comprises 15 residues. The junction had 6 bases not matched to a gene; V was cut back by 2 bases and J by 8 bases. The CDR3: CASSFDGTGDSPLHF. The CDR3, as DNA: TGCGCCAGCAGCTTCGACGGGACAGGCGATTCACCCCTCCACTTT.

This chain links TRBV5-4 with TRBJ2-5; possibly TRBD1 for D (6 bases). Trimming pared 7 bases from V and 2 bases from J, leaving 9 bases between. The CDR3 is 12 residues long. Germline lookup yields CDR1 SGHNT and CDR2 YYREEE (reference sequence). The CDR3 DNA follows: TGTGCCAGCGGTGGACAGCAAGAGACCCAGTACTTC. It translates to CASGGQQETQYF.

The chain combines TRBV7-3 with TRBJ2-5; 8 bases match TRBD1. This CDR3 has 15 amino acids. Germline V gene lookup returns CDR1 SGHTA and CDR2 FQGTGA. V lost 5 bases and J lost 5; bases outside the gene matches: 10. The CDR3 here is CASSPGAGGVETQYF. CDR3 bases: TGTGCCAGCAGCCCCGGGGCAGGGGGCGTCGAGACCCAGTACTTC.